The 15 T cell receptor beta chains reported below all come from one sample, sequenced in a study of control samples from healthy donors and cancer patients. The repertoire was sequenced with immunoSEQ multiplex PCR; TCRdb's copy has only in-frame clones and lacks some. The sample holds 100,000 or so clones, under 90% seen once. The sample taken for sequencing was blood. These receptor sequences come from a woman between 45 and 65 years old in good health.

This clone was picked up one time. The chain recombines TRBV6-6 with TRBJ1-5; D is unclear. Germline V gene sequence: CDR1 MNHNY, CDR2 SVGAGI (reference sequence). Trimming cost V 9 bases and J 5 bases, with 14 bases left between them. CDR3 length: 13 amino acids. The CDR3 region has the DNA TGTGCCAGTAGAGGCTTGGCAGATCAGCCCCAGCATTTT. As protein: CASRGLADQPQHF.

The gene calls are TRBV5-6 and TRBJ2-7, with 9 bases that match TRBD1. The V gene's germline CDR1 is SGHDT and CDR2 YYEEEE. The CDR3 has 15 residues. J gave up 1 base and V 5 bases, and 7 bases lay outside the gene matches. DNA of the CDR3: TGTGCCAGCAGTGCTGGGACAGGGTTTTCCTACGAGCAGTACTTC. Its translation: CASSAGTGFSYEQYF.

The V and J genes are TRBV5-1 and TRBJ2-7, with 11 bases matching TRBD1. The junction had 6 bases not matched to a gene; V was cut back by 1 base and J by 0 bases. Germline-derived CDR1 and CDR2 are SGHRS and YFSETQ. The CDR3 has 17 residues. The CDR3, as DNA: TGCGCCAGCAGCTTGTTTAGGGGGACAGGGGGCTCCTACGAGCAGTACTTC. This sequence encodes CASSLFRGTGGSYEQYF.

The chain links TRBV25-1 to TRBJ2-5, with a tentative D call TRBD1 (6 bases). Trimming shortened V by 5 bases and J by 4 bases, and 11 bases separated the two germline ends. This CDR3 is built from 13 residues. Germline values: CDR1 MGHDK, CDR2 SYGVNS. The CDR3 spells CASSPTGSETQYF. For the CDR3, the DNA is TGTGCCAGCAGTCCAACAGGGTCAGAGACCCAGTACTTC. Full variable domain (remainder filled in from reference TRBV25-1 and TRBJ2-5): EADIYQTPRYLVIGTGKKITLECSQTMGHDKMYWYQQDPGMELHLIHYSYGVNSTEKGDLSSESTVSRIRTEHFPLTLESARPSHTSQYLCASSPTGSETQYFGPGTRLLVL.

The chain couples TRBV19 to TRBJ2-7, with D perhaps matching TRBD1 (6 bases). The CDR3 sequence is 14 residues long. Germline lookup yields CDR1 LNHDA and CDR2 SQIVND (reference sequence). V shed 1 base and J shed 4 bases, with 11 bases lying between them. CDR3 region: CASSIAAGDYEQYF. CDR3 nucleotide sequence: TGTGCCAGTAGTATAGCGGCAGGGGATTACGAGCAGTACTTC.

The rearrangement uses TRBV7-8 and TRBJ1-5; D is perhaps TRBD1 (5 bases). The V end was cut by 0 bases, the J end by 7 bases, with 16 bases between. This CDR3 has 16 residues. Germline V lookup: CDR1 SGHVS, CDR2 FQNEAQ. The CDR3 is CASSLAMDGGVQPQHF. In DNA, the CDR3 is TGTGCCAGCAGCTTAGCGATGGACGGGGGAGTCCAGCCCCAGCATTTT. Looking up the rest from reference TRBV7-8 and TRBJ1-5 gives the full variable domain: GAGVSQSPRYKVAKRGQDVALRCDPISGHVSLFWYQQALGQGPEFLTYFQNEAQLDKSGLPSDRFFAERPEGSVSTLKIQRTQQEDSAVYLCASSLAMDGGVQPQHFGDGTRLSIL.

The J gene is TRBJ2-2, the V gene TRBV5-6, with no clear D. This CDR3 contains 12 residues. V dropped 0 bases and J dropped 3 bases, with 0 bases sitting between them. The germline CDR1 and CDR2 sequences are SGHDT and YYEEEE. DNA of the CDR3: TGTGCCAGCAGCTTGGACACCGGGGAGCTGTTTTTT. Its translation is CASSLDTGELFF.

Here the CDR3 DNA reads TGTGCCAGTAGTATTCTCCGACAGGACGCTGAAGCTTTCTTT. This encodes CASSILRQDAEAFF. The J gene is TRBJ1-1, the V gene TRBV19, with D possibly being TRBD1 (6 bases). V lost 3 bases and J lost 6, with 14 bases in between. The germline V gene encodes CDR1 LNHDA and CDR2 SQIVND (reference sequence). The CDR3 runs to 14 residues.

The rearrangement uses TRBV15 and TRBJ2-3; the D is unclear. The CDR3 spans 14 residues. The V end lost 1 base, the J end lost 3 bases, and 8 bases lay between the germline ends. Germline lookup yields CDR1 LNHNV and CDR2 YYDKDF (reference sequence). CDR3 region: CATSRGSGTDTQYF. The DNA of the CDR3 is TGTGCCACCAGCAGAGGATCGGGTACAGATACGCAGTATTTT.

The CDR3, as DNA: TGTGCCAGCATCGAACCCGGTGGGTTAGCGGGGCGACCTAGCACAGATACGCAGTATTTT. Protein sequence: CASIEPGGLAGRPSTDTQYF. The chain employs TRBV7-8 and TRBJ2-3; 8 bases fit TRBD2. The V gene end was trimmed by 7 bases and the J gene end by 0 bases; junction bases not matched to a gene: 21. The CDR3 consists of 20 residues. Germline assignment: CDR1 SGHVS and CDR2 FQNEAQ.

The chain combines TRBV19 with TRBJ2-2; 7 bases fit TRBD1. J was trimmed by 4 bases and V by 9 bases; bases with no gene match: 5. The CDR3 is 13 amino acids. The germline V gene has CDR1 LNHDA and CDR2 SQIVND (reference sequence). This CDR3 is CASGTAPTGELFF. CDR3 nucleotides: TGTGCCAGCGGGACAGCACCCACCGGGGAGCTGTTTTTT.

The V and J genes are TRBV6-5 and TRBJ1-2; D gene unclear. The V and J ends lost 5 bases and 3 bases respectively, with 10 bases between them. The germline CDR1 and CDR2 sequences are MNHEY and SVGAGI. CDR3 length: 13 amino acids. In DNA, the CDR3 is TGTGCCAGCAGTAACACCATAGACTATGGCTACACCTTC. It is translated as CASSNTIDYGYTF.

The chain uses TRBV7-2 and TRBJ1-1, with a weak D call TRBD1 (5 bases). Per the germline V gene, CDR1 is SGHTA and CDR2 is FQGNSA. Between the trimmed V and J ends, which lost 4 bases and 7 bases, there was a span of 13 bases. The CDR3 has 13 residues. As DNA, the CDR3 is TGTGCCAGCAGCTCCGGGGCGGGCAGTGAAGCTTTCTTT. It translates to CASSSGAGSEAFF.

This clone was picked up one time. The CDR3 DNA follows: TGTGCCAGCAGCTCGATGGGCGCGGGGGGCTACGAGCAGTACTTC. Translated, it gives CASSSMGAGGYEQYF. This sequence joins TRBV7-9 and TRBJ2-7; 8 bases agree with TRBD2. J lost 3 bases, V lost 4 bases, and 8 bases had no gene match. The CDR3 is 15 residues long. Germline V gives CDR1 SEHNR, CDR2 FQNEAQ (reference sequence).

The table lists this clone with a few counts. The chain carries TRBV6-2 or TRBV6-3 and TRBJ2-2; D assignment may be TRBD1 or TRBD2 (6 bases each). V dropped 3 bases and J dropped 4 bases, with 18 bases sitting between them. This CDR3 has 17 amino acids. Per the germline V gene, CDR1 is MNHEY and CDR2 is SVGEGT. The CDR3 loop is CASSYGNRGRSTGELFF. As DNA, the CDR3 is TGTGCCAGCAGTTATGGGAATCGGGGGCGCAGCACCGGGGAGCTGTTTTTT.